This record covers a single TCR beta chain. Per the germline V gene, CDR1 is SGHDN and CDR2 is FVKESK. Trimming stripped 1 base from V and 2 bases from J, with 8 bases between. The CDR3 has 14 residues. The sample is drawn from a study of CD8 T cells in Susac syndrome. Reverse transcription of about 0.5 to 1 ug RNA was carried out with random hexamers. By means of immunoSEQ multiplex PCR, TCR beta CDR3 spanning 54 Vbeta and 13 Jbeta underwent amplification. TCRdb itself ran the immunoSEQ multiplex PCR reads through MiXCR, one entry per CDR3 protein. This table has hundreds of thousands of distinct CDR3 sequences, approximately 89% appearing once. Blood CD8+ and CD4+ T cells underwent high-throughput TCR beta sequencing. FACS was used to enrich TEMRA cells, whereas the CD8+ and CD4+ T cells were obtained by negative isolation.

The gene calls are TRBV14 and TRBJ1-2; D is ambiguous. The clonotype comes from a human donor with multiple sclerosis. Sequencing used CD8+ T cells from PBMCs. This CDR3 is CASSQVAGNYGYTF. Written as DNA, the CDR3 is TGTGCCAGCAGCCAAGTGGCGGGGAACTATGGCTACACCTTC.